The 17 T cell receptor beta chains below come from one sample, sequenced in a study of beta chain features in type 1 diabetes. Reverse transcribing all isolated RNA meant expressed TCRB transcripts were sequenced. Clones were read by immunoSEQ multiplex PCR, and TCRdb kept only the in-frame ones, dropping some. This sample yields about 320,000 clones, of which around 13% are seen a single time; approximately 6.7% belongs to the top ten. Sequenced sample: central memory CD4+ T cells from blood. The receptors derive from a young man in good health.

This clone came up many times. The chain carries TRBV27 and TRBJ1-1; maybe TRBD1 (5 bases). The V gene's germline CDR1 is MNHEY and CDR2 SMNVEV (reference sequence). The V gene lost 6 bases and the J gene lost 7 bases, with 9 bases spanning the gap. This CDR3 is built from 11 residues. The CDR3 sequence is CASSNQGEAFF. The CDR3 DNA reads TGTGCCAGCAGCAACCAGGGTGAAGCTTTCTTT.

This clone was counted only a few times. The gene calls are TRBV30 and TRBJ1-1; TRBD1 agrees at 7 bases. V shed 0 bases, J shed 5 bases, and the junction held 6 bases outside the gene matches. This CDR3 region has 14 residues. The germline CDR1 and CDR2 sequences are GTSNPN and SVGIG (reference sequence). CDR3 DNA sequence: TGTGCCTGGAGTGTTTGGGGGACAGAAACTGAAGCTTTCTTT. It specifies CAWSVWGTETEAFF.

The genes are TRBV7-7 and TRBJ1-4; D possibly corresponds to TRBD1 (5 bases). The CDR3 extends over 13 amino acids. Germline CDR1 SSHAT, CDR2 FNYEAQ (reference sequence). This CDR3 reads CASAPGLNEKLFF. The CDR3 region has the DNA TGTGCTAGCGCCCCGGGACTTAATGAAAAACTGTTTTTT.

The CDR3 loop is CASSAGQGGTEAFF. The CDR3 nucleotides are TGTGCCAGCAGCGCCGGACAGGGGGGAACTGAAGCTTTCTTT. This chain joins TRBV25-1 and TRBJ1-1, with 10 bases identical to TRBD1. Trimming took 6 bases from V and 5 from J; bases not matched to a gene: 6. Germline V CDR1 and CDR2: MGHDK, SYGVNS. This CDR3 is built from 14 residues. The full variable domain, in which reference TRBV25-1 and TRBJ1-1 provide the parts outside the CDR3, is EADIYQTPRYLVIGTGKKITLECSQTMGHDKMYWYQQDPGMELHLIHYSYGVNSTEKGDLSSESTVSRIRTEHFPLTLESARPSHTSQYLCASSAGQGGTEAFFGQGTRLTVV.

Notes on this clone: Germline is not matched at one junction end, which may reflect a read error. The CDR3: CASSQRPGTFMNTEAFF. In nucleotides, the CDR3 is TGCGCCAGCAGCCAACGTCCCGGGACATTTATGAACACTGAAGCTTTCTTT. The chain has TRBV9 and TRBJ1-1; possibly TRBD1 for D (6 bases). From germline, CDR1 is SGDLS and CDR2 YYNGEE. The CDR3 has 17 amino acids.

V and J are TRBV4-2 and TRBJ1-2, with D possibly being TRBD1 (6 bases). The CDR3 sequence is 15 residues long. V was clipped by 6 bases and J by 8 bases, with 22 bases between them. The germline V gene encodes CDR1 LGHNA and CDR2 YNFKEQ. CDR3: CASSLGGQFDGGYTF. CDR3 nucleotides: TGTGCCAGCAGTCTGGGTGGACAGTTTGATGGCGGCTACACCTTC.

The chain employs TRBV7-2 and TRBJ1-1; maybe TRBD1 (6 bases). Germline assignment: CDR1 SGHTA and CDR2 FQGNSA. Trimming took 5 bases from V and 1 from J, leaving 11 bases between them. This CDR3 contains 14 residues. In DNA form, the CDR3 reads TGTGCCAGCAGCGAGGACAGTAGGAACACTGAAGCTTTCTTT. Protein sequence: CASSEDSRNTEAFF.

This clone was observed a handful of times. The rearrangement links TRBV19 to TRBJ1-5; 8 bases agree with TRBD1. The germline V gene has CDR1 LNHDA and CDR2 SQIVND (reference sequence). CDR3 size: 15 residues. The junction had 5 bases not matched to a gene; V was cut back by 6 bases and J by 1 base. CDR3 nucleotide sequence: TGTGCCAGTAGCCGGACAGGGTGGAGCAATCAGCCCCAGCATTTT. This gives the protein CASSRTGWSNQPQHF.

This clone was recorded a few times. The chain is built from TRBV7-2 and TRBJ1-1; D unresolved. Between the trimmed V and J ends, which lost 2 bases and 5 bases, there was a span of 9 bases. The germline V gene has CDR1 SGHTA and CDR2 FQGNSA. The CDR3 consists of 13 residues. This chain's CDR3 is CASSLKSETEAFF. For the CDR3, the DNA is TGTGCCAGCAGCTTAAAAAGCGAAACTGAAGCTTTCTTT.

This clone was counted between two and nine times. This chain uses TRBV7-8 with TRBJ2-3; D not resolved. This CDR3 contains 14 residues. CDR1 and CDR2 from the germline V gene are SGHVS and FQNEAQ. The V and J ends lost 2 bases and 4 bases respectively, with 10 bases between them. This chain's CDR3 is CASSLSLSPDTQYF. The CDR3 nucleotides are TGTGCCAGCAGCTTAAGCCTGAGCCCAGATACGCAGTATTTT.

There are a few counts of this clone. The V gene is TRBV6-6, the J gene TRBJ1-5; TRBD1 matches 8 bases. Germline CDR1 and CDR2: MNHNY and SVGAGI (reference sequence). This CDR3 contains 14 residues. The junction had 8 bases not matched to a gene; V was cut back by 6 bases and J by 7 bases. The CDR3 region has the DNA TGTGCCAGCAGGCGGACAGGGAATGGACAGCCCCAGCATTTT. Translated, it gives CASRRTGNGQPQHF.

This chain joins TRBV2 and TRBJ1-2, with 7 bases identical to TRBD1. Trimming took 6 bases from V and 4 from J; bases not matched to a gene: 8. This CDR3 region has 14 residues. Germline CDR1 is SNHLY and CDR2 is FYNNEI. CDR3 in amino acids: CASRGDRVGYGYTF. The CDR3 DNA sequence: TGTGCCAGCAGGGGAGACAGGGTTGGCTATGGCTACACCTTC.

This clone showed up just a few times. The V and J genes are TRBV6-6 and TRBJ1-3, with TRBD1 matching 7 bases. Unmatched junction bases numbered 4, after V lost 2 bases and J lost 3 bases. Germline CDR1 is MNHNY and CDR2 is SVGAGI (reference sequence). This CDR3 is built from 15 residues. The CDR3, as DNA: TGTGCCAGCAGTTACGAGGGGGCTAGTGGAAACACCATATATTTT. It codes for CASSYEGASGNTIYF.

The chain recombines TRBV10-3 with TRBJ2-7, with TRBD1 as a possible D gene (6 bases). Trimming removed 4 bases at V and 4 bases at J, with 14 bases between. CDR3 length: 14 residues. From germline, CDR1 is ENHRY and CDR2 SYGVKD. The CDR3 nucleotides are TGTGCCATCAGTGTGAACAGGGCTAGATACGAGCAGTACTTC. Its protein product is CAISVNRARYEQYF.

The V call is TRBV7-6, the J call TRBJ2-5, with TRBD1 matching 7 bases. Losses at the gene ends were 8 bases for V and 2 bases for J; bases not matched to a gene: 8. Germline V gives CDR1 SGHVS, CDR2 FNYEAQ. The CDR3 contains 14 residues. The DNA for the CDR3 is TGTGCCAGCCGATTGACAGGGCGGCAAGAGACCCAGTACTTC. Translation: CASRLTGRQETQYF.

This clone appeared a few times. This chain connects TRBV9 to TRBJ1-2; D possibly corresponds to TRBD1 (5 bases). This CDR3 has 15 residues. Trimming stripped 0 bases from V and 0 bases from J, with 9 bases between. Germline CDR1 SGDLS, CDR2 YYNGEE. This CDR3 is CASSVVGDPNYGYTF. Written as DNA, the CDR3 is TGTGCCAGCAGCGTAGTTGGGGACCCTAACTATGGCTACACCTTC.

In this sample, this clone turned up a few times. One end of the junction fails to match germline, which may point to a read error. The genes are TRBV5-4 and TRBJ2-1, with 7 nucleotides matching TRBD2. The V gene's germline CDR1 is SGHNT and CDR2 YYREEE (reference sequence). This CDR3 spans 15 amino acids. The DNA of the CDR3 is TGCGCCAGCAGCCAAGATCTTGGGGGGGGCAATGAGCAGTTCTTC. Its protein is CASSQDLGGGNEQFF.